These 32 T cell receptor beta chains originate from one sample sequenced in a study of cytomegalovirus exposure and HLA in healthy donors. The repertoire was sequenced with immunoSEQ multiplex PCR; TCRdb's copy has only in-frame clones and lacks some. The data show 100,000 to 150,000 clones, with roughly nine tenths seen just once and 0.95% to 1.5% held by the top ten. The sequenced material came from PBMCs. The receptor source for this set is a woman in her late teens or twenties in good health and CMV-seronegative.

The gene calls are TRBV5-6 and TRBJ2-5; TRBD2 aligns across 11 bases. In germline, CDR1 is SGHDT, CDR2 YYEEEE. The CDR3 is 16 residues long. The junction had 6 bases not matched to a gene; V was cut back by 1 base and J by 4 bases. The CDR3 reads CASSLWLAGGLETQYF. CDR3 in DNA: TGTGCCAGCAGCTTGTGGCTAGCGGGGGGTTTAGAGACCCAGTACTTC.

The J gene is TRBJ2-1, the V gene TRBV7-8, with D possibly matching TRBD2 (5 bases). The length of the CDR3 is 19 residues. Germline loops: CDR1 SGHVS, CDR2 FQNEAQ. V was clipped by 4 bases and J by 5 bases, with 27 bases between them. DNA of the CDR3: TGTGCCAGCAGCTCAACACCCCGGGATATCTATTCAAAGGACAATGAGCAGTTCTTC. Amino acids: CASSSTPRDIYSKDNEQFF.

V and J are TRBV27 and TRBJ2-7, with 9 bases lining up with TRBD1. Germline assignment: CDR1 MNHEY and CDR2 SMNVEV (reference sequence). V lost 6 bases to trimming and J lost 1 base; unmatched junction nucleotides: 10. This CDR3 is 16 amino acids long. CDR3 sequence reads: CASRRSGTGLSYEQYF. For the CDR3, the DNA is TGTGCCAGCAGGCGGTCCGGGACAGGGTTATCCTACGAGCAGTACTTC.

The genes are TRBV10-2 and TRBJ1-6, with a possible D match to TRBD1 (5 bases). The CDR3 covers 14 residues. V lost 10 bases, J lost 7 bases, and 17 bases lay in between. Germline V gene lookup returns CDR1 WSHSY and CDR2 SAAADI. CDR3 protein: CATRGADTNSPLHF. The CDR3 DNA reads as TGCGCCACCCGTGGGGCGGATACCAATTCACCCCTCCACTTT.

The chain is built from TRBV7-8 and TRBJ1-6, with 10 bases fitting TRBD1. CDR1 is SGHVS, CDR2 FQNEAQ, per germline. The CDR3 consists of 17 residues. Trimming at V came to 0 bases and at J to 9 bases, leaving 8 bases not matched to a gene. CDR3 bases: TGTGCCAGCAGCTTAGCCCCCGGGACAGGGGAACTTTCACCCCTCCACTTT. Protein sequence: CASSLAPGTGELSPLHF.

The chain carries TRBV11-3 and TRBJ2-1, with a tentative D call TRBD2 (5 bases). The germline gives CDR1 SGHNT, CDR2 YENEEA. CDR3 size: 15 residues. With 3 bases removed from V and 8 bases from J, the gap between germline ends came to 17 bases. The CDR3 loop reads CASSFGGPRSDEQFF. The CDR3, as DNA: TGTGCCAGCAGCTTCGGCGGGCCCAGAAGTGATGAGCAGTTCTTC.

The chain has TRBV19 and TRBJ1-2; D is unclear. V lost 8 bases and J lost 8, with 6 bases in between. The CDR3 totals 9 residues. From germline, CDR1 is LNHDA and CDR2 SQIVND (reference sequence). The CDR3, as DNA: TGTGCCAGTGGAGGGGGCTACACCTTC. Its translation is CASGGGYTF.

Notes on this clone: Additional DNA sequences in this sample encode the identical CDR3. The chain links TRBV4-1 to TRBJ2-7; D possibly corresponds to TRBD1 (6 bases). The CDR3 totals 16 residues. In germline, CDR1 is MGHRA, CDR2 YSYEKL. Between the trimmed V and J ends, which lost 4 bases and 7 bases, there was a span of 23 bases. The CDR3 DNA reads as TGCGCCAGCAGCCTAACCTACAGGGTGGTGTTGGAGGAGCAGTACTTC. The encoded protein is CASSLTYRVVLEEQYF.

The DNA of the CDR3 is TGTGCCAGCAGCTTGAGCCAGGGGGCAGGTCAGCCCCAGCATTTT. Amino acids: CASSLSQGAGQPQHF. This chain joins TRBV5-5 and TRBJ1-5; TRBD1 agrees at 8 bases. The CDR3 runs to 15 residues. V lost 1 base and J lost 6; bases outside the gene matches: 6. Germline-derived CDR1 and CDR2 are SGHKS and YYEKEE (reference sequence).

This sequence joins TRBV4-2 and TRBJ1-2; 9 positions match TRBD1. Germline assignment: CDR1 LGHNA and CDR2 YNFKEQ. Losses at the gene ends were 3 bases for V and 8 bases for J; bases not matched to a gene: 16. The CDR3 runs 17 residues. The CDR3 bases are TGTGCCAGCAGCCATTATCGCCCACAGGGGGCGCGGGAAGGCTACACCTTC. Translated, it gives CASSHYRPQGAREGYTF.

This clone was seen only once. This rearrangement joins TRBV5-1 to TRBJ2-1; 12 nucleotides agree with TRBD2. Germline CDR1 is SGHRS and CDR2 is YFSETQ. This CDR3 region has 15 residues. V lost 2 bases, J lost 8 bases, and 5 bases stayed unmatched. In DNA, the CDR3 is TGCGCCAGCAGCTTAGGTGGACTAGCGGGGTATGAGCAGTTCTTC. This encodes CASSLGGLAGYEQFF.

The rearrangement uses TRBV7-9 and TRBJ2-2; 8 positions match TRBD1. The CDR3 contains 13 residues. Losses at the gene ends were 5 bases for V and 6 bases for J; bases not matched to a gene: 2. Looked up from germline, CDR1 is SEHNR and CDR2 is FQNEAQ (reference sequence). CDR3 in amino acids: CASSPTGAGELFF. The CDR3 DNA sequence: TGTGCCAGCAGCCCGACAGGGGCCGGGGAGCTGTTTTTT.

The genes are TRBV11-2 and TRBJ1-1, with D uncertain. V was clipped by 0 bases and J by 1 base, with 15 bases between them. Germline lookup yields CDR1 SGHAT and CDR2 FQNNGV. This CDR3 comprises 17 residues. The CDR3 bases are TGTGCCAGCAGCTTAGATACGGATCTTCGGGGGAACACTGAAGCTTTCTTT. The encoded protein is CASSLDTDLRGNTEAFF.

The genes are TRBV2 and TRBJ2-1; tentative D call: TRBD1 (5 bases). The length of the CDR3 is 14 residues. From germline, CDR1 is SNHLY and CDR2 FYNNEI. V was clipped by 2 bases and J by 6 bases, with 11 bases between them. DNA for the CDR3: TGTGCCAGCAGTGAACCCGACAGCCGCAATGAGCAGTTCTTC. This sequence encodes CASSEPDSRNEQFF.

The CDR3 loop reads CSVEKTSGGTQYF. DNA for the CDR3: TGCAGCGTTGAGAAAACTAGCGGGGGAACCCAGTACTTC. This sequence joins TRBV29-1 and TRBJ2-5; 11 bases agree with TRBD2. Trimming at V came to 3 bases and at J to 8 bases, leaving 5 bases not matched to a gene. CDR3 length equals 13 residues. Germline V gives CDR1 SQVTM, CDR2 ANQGSEA.

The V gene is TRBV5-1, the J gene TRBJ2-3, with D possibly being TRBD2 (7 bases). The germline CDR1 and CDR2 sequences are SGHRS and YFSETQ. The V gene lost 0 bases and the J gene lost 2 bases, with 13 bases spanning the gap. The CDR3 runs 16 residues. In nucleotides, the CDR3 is TGCGCCAGCAGCTTGGGGCCCGGGGGGCACACAGATACGCAGTATTTT. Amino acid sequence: CASSLGPGGHTDTQYF.

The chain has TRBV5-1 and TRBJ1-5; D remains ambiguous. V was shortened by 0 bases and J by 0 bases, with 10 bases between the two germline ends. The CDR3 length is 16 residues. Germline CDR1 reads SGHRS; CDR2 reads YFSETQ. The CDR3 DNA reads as TGCGCCAGCAGCTTGGATCGGTTAAATAGCAATCAGCCCCAGCATTTT. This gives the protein CASSLDRLNSNQPQHF.

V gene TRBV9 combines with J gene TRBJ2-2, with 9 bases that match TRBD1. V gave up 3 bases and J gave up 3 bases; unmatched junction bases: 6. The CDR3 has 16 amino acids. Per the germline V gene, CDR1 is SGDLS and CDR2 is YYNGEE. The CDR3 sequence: CASSERGDRDTGELFF. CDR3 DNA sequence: TGTGCCAGCAGCGAGCGTGGGGACAGGGACACCGGGGAGCTGTTTTTT.

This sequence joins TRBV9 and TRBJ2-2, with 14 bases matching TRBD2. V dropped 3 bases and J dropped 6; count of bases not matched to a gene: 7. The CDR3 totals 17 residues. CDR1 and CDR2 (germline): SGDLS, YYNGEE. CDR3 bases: TGTGCCAGCAGCGCCTACCGGACTAGCGGGGGGTCCGGGGAGCTGTTTTTT. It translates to CASSAYRTSGGSGELFF.

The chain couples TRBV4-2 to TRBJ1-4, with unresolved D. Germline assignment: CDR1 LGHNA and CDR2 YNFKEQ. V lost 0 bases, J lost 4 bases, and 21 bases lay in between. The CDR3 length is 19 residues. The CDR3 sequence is CASSQDTYSGGGINEKLFF. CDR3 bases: TGTGCCAGCAGCCAAGACACTTATAGCGGCGGAGGAATTAATGAAAAACTGTTTTTT.

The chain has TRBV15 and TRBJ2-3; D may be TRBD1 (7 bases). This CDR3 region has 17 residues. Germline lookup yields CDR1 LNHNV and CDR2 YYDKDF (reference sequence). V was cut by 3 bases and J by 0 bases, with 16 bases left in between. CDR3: CATSSQGGHRSTDTQYF. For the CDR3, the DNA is TGTGCCACCAGCAGTCAGGGGGGACATAGGAGCACAGATACGCAGTATTTT.

CDR3 loop: CASCPSVLPKSPLHF. CDR3 DNA sequence: TGTGCCAGTTGTCCGTCGGTGCTCCCCAAATCACCCCTCCACTTT. V is TRBV19 and J is TRBJ1-6, with D uncertain. The CDR3 sequence is 15 residues long. CDR1 LNHDA and CDR2 SQIVND come from the germline V gene (reference sequence). Trimming cost V 8 bases and J 10 bases, with 21 bases left between them.

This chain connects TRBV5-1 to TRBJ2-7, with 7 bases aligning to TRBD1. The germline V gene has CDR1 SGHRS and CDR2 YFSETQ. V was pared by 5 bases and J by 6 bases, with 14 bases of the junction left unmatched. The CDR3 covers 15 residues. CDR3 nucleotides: TGCGCCAGCAGTGAGTGGACAGGCCTGTTGGGCGAGCAGTACTTC. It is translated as CASSEWTGLLGEQYF.

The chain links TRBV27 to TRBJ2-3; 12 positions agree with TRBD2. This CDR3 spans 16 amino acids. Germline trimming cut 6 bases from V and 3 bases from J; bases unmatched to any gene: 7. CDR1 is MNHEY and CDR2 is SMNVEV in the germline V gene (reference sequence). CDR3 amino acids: CASRSLLAGGTDTQYF. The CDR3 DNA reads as TGTGCCAGCAGAAGCCTTCTAGCGGGGGGGACAGATACGCAGTATTTT.

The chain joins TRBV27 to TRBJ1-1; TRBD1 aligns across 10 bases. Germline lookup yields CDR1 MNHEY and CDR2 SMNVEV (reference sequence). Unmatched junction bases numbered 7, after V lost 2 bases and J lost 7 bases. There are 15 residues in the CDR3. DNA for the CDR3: TGTGCCAGCAGTTTAAGGGACAGGGGAAGGGGTGAAGCTTTCTTT. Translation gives CASSLRDRGRGEAFF.

The CDR3 sequence: CASSVGRGSYEQYF. Written as DNA, the CDR3 is TGTGCCAGCAGCGTAGGGCGGGGGAGCTACGAGCAGTACTTC. The gene calls are TRBV9 and TRBJ2-7; TRBD2 agrees at 7 bases. Germline V gene sequence: CDR1 SGDLS, CDR2 YYNGEE. V gave up 0 bases and J gave up 3 bases; unmatched junction bases: 3. This CDR3 is built from 14 residues.

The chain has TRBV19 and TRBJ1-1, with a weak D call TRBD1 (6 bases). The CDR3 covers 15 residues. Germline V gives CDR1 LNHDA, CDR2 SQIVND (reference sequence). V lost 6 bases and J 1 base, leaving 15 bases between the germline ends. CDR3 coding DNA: TGTGCCAGTAGACCCTTAGGACAGACGAACACTGAAGCTTTCTTT. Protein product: CASRPLGQTNTEAFF.

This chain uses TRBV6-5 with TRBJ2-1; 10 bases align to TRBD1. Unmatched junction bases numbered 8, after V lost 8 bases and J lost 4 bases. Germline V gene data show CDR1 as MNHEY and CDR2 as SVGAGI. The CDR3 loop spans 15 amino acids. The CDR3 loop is CASCSGDRGYNEQFF. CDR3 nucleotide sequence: TGTGCCAGCTGCTCGGGGGACAGGGGATACAATGAGCAGTTCTTC.

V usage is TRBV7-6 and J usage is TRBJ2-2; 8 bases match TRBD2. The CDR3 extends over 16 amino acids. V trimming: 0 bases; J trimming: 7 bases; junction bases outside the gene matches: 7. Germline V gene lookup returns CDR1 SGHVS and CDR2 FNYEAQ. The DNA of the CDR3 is TGTGCCAGCAGCTTAGCTAGCGGGGCGTCCGTCGGGGAGCTGTTTTTT. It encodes CASSLASGASVGELFF.

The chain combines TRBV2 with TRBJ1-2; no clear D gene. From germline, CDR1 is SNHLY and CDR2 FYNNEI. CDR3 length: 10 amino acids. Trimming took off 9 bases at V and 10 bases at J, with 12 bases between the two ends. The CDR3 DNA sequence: TGTGCCAGTCTAAGAGAGAACTACACCTTC. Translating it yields CASLRENYTF.

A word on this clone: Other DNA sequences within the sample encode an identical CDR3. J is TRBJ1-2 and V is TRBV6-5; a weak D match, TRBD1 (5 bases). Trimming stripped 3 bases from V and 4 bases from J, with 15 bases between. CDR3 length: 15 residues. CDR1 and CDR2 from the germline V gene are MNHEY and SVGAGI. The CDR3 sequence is CASSYSGGGGYGYTF. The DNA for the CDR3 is TGTGCCAGCAGTTATTCGGGGGGGGGAGGCTATGGCTACACCTTC.

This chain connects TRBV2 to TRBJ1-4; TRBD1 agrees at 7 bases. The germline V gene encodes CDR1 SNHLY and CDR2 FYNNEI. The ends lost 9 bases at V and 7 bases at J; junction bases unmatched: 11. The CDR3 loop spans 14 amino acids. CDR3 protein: CASTQQGRTEKLFF. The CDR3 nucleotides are TGTGCCAGTACTCAACAGGGGCGGACTGAAAAACTGTTTTTT.